One and the same sample provided the 20 T cell receptor beta chains below, sequenced in a study of cytomegalovirus exposure and HLA in healthy donors. It was with 60 Vbeta and 13 Jbeta primers that the PCR ran. Profiling relied on immunoSEQ multiplex PCR, and the TCRdb table lists in-frame clones only, not all of them. The sample lists under 200,000 clones; roughly 73% were seen once. Source material: PBMCs. These receptors were collected from a woman aged 25 to 39 in good health and CMV-seronegative.

The chain has TRBV10-3 and TRBJ2-1; TRBD2 matches at 12 bases. V shed 0 bases, J shed 6 bases, and the junction held 9 bases outside the gene matches. CDR3 length equals 18 residues. CDR1 is ENHRY and CDR2 is SYGVKD in the germline V gene. The CDR3 reads CAISESGASGGAGNEQFF. CDR3 in DNA: TGTGCCATCAGTGAGTCCGGGGCTAGCGGGGGGGCTGGCAATGAGCAGTTCTTC.

The rearrangement uses TRBV4-2 and TRBJ2-2; 11 positions agree with TRBD2. The CDR3 consists of 16 residues. Germline CDR1 reads LGHNA; CDR2 reads YNFKEQ. The V gene end was trimmed by 0 bases and the J gene end by 6 bases; junction bases not matched to a gene: 3. The CDR3 DNA reads as TGTGCCAGCAGCCAAGATTTACTAGCGGGAGCCGGGGAGCTGTTTTTT. The encoded protein is CASSQDLLAGAGELFF.

The genes are TRBV7-2 and TRBJ1-5, with D perhaps matching TRBD1 (6 bases). The V gene's germline CDR1 is SGHTA and CDR2 FQGNSA. Trimming took 3 bases from V and 5 from J, leaving 11 bases between them. The CDR3 is made up of 14 amino acids. This CDR3 reads CASSFGQRDQPQHF. CDR3 bases: TGTGCCAGCAGCTTCGGACAGAGGGATCAGCCCCAGCATTTT.

The rearrangement uses TRBV7-3 and TRBJ1-1, with TRBD1 matching 12 bases. Per the germline V gene, CDR1 is SGHTA and CDR2 is FQGTGA. The CDR3 contains 18 residues. The V segment lost 3 bases and the J segment 1 base; nucleotides outside the gene matches: 9. The CDR3: CASSLNRDRGRRNTEAFF. CDR3 in DNA: TGTGCCAGCAGCTTGAACCGGGACAGGGGGCGCAGGAACACTGAAGCTTTCTTT. The full variable domain, its missing parts supplied by reference TRBV7-3 and TRBJ1-1, is GAGVSQTPSNKVTEKGKYVELRCDPISGHTALYWYRQSLGQGPEFLIYFQGTGAADDSGLPNDRFFAVRPEGSVSTLKIQRTERGDSAVYLCASSLNRDRGRRNTEAFFGQGTRLTVV.

The CDR3 sequence is CASSQVDRGWTGELFF. The CDR3 DNA follows: TGCGCCAGCAGCCAAGTCGACAGGGGGTGGACCGGGGAGCTGTTTTTT. The chain combines TRBV4-1 with TRBJ2-2, with TRBD1 identical over 9 bases. The CDR3 sequence is 16 residues long. Germline V gives CDR1 MGHRA, CDR2 YSYEKL. V shed 1 base and J 5 bases; nucleotides not matched to a gene: 5.

This clone was recorded only once. The chain joins TRBV7-3 to TRBJ2-1; weak D call: TRBD1 (6 bases). V shed 6 bases and J shed 7 bases, with 10 bases lying between them. This CDR3 spans 12 amino acids. Germline V CDR1 and CDR2: SGHTA, FQGTGA. CDR3 loop: CASSLTGNEQFF. CDR3 nucleotides: TGTGCCAGCAGTCTAACAGGGAATGAGCAGTTCTTC.

The V call is TRBV2, the J call TRBJ2-3; 11 bases align to TRBD2. Unmatched junction bases numbered 14, after V lost 2 bases and J lost 4 bases. Germline values: CDR1 SNHLY, CDR2 FYNNEI. This CDR3 region has 19 residues. The CDR3 loop reads CASSEPALRLAGRADTQYF. The CDR3 DNA sequence: TGTGCCAGCAGTGAACCTGCCCTTAGACTAGCGGGGAGGGCAGATACGCAGTATTTT.

The chain recombines TRBV19 with TRBJ1-5; 10 positions agree with TRBD1. V dropped 4 bases and J dropped 9; count of bases not matched to a gene: 6. The CDR3 sequence is 14 residues long. CDR1 is LNHDA and CDR2 is SQIVND in the germline V gene (reference sequence). For the CDR3, the DNA is TGTGCCAGTAGTACCATGACAGGGGGCCTGCCCCAGCATTTT. This codes for CASSTMTGGLPQHF.

The V gene is TRBV21-1, the J gene TRBJ2-7; the listed D gene, TRBD1, was not tested against the DNA. TRBV21-1 is a listed pseudogene. This CDR3 spans 18 amino acids. Here the CDR3 reads CASSNRDRGLADAYEQYF. CDR3 nucleotides: TGTGCCAGCAGCAACCGGGACAGGGGGCTAGCGGACGCCTACGAGCAGTACTTC.

This chain links TRBV15 with TRBJ1-2; unclear D gene. V was trimmed by 0 bases and J by 7 bases, leaving 15 bases between them. The germline V gene has CDR1 LNHNV and CDR2 YYDKDF (reference sequence). This CDR3 region has 15 residues. The CDR3 DNA sequence: TGTGCCACCAGCAGAGATTTCGACTCCTCTTTTGGCTACACCTTC. Translating gives CATSRDFDSSFGYTF.

A single count supports this clone. The chain recombines TRBV2 with TRBJ2-5; D not certain. The J call is uncertain, as TRBJ2-7 better fits the DNA end. This CDR3 spans 13 amino acids. Germline V gives CDR1 SNHLY, CDR2 FYNNEI. The CDR3 DNA follows: TGTGCCAGCACGCTCGTCCAATCTTACGAGCAGTACTTC. Protein product: CASTLVQSYEQYF.

This rearrangement joins TRBV7-3 to TRBJ2-3; tentative D call: TRBD2 (6 bases). Germline assignment: CDR1 SGHTA and CDR2 FQGTGA. The CDR3 has 16 residues. The germline V and J ends were trimmed by 5 bases and 0 bases, with 15 bases remaining between them. The CDR3 region is CASSPPRRGSTDTQYF. CDR3 coding DNA: TGTGCCAGCAGCCCCCCCAGGCGGGGAAGCACAGATACGCAGTATTTT.

The chain carries TRBV5-5 and TRBJ1-3, with 9 positions matching TRBD1. The CDR3 is 16 amino acids. Germline V CDR1 and CDR2: SGHKS, YYEKEE (reference sequence). J was trimmed by 1 base and V by 3 bases; bases with no gene match: 5. CDR3 bases: TGTGCCAGCAGCTCGACAGGGGGTTTGTCTGGAAACACCATATATTTT. This translates into CASSSTGGLSGNTIYF.

V gene TRBV19 combines with J gene TRBJ2-1, with TRBD1 matching over 7 bases. J was trimmed by 1 base and V by 7 bases; bases with no gene match: 10. In germline, CDR1 is LNHDA, CDR2 SQIVND (reference sequence). CDR3 length equals 16 residues. CDR3 DNA: TGTGCCAGTAACCCATGGGGACAGAGATCCTACAATGAGCAGTTCTTC. Its protein product is CASNPWGQRSYNEQFF. Full variable domain (outside the CDR3, taken from reference TRBV19 and TRBJ2-1): DGGITQSPKYLFRKEGQNVTLSCEQNLNHDAMYWYRQDPGQGLRLIYYSQIVNDFQKGDIAEGYSVSREKKESFPLTVTSAQKNPTAFYLCASNPWGQRSYNEQFFGPGTRLTVL.

The chain carries TRBV11-2 and TRBJ2-4; D might be TRBD2 (5 bases). Trimming cost V 11 bases and J 2 bases, with 19 bases left between them. CDR3 size: 15 residues. Germline V gives CDR1 SGHAT, CDR2 FQNNGV. As DNA, the CDR3 is TGTGCCGGCCCTAGCCGGCCTTCGACCAAAAACATTCAGTACTTC. This codes for CAGPSRPSTKNIQYF.

The CDR3 DNA is TGCGCCAGCAGAGGGACAGGGGGTGAAAAACTGTTTTTT. Amino acids: CASRGTGGEKLFF. This chain links TRBV5-1 with TRBJ1-4; 11 nucleotides line up with TRBD1. Per the germline V gene, CDR1 is SGHRS and CDR2 is YFSETQ. Trimming at V came to 5 bases and at J to 7 bases, leaving 1 base not matched to a gene. The CDR3 loop spans 13 amino acids.

This rearrangement joins TRBV5-6 to TRBJ1-3; no definite D call. Trimming pared 6 bases from V and 0 bases from J, leaving 13 bases between. The germline V gene encodes CDR1 SGHDT and CDR2 YYEEEE. The CDR3 covers 15 residues. The CDR3 loop reads CASIMLGSSGNTIYF. The CDR3 DNA is TGTGCCAGCATCATGCTTGGCAGCTCTGGAAACACCATATATTTT.

The chain couples TRBV5-1 to TRBJ2-7; maybe TRBD2 (7 bases). Germline V gives CDR1 SGHRS, CDR2 YFSETQ. There are 14 residues in the CDR3. The V gene lost 2 bases and the J gene lost 4 bases, with 13 bases spanning the gap. DNA of the CDR3: TGCGCCAGCAGCTTAGTAGAGGGGGGGTACGAGCAGTACTTC. Amino acids: CASSLVEGGYEQYF.

This clone appeared once. The V call is TRBV4-1, the J call TRBJ2-7, with a tentative D call TRBD2 (6 bases). Germline CDR1 MGHRA, CDR2 YSYEKL. The CDR3 has 16 residues. V was clipped by 8 bases and J by 2 bases, with 22 bases between them. CDR3 amino acids: CASRKIGRDSTYEQYF. The CDR3 coding sequence is TGCGCCAGCCGAAAAATTGGAAGGGACTCCACCTACGAGCAGTACTTC.

This chain uses TRBV4-1 with TRBJ2-2, with D possibly matching TRBD1 (6 bases). Germline V gene data show CDR1 as MGHRA and CDR2 as YSYEKL. The V and J ends lost 3 bases and 0 bases respectively, with 14 bases between them. The CDR3 loop spans 17 amino acids. In nucleotides, the CDR3 is TGCGCCAGCAGCCACCTCCAGGGGAAGACGAACACCGGGGAGCTGTTTTTT. Translation: CASSHLQGKTNTGELFF.